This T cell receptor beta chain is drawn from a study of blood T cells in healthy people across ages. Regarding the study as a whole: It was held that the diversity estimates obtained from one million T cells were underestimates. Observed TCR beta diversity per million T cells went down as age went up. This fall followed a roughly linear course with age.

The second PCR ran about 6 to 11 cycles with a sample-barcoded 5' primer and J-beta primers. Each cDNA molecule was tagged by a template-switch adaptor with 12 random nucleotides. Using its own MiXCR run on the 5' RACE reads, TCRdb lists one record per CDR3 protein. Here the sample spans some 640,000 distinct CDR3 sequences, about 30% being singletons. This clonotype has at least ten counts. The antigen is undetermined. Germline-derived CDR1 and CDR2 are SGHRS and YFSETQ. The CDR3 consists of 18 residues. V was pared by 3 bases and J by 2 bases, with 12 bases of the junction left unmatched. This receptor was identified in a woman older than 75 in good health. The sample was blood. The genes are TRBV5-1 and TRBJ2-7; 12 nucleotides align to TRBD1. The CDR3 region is CASSYRDRGLSRPYEQYF. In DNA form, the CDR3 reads TGCGCCAGCAGCTACCGGGACAGGGGGCTCTCTCGACCCTACGAGCAGTACTTC.